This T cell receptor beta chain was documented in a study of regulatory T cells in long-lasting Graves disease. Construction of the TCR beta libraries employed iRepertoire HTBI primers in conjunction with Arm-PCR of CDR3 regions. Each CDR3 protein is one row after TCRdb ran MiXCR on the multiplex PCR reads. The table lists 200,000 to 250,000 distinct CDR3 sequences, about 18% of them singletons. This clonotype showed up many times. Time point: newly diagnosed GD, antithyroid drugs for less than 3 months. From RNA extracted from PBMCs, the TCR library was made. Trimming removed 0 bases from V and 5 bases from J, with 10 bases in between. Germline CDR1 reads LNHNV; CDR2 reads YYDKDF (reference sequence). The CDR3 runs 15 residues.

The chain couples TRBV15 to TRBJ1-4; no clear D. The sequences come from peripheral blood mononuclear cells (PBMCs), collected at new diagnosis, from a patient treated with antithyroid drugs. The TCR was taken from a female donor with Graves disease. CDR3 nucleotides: TGTGCCACCAGCAGAGAGGCGGTTAGGAATGAAAAACTGTTTTTT. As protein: CATSREAVRNEKLFF.